Detailed here is one T cell receptor beta chain. No antigen is known for it. This entry comes from a study of T cell responses to AZD1222 COVID-19 vaccine. Study details: The study pooled second doses at about 4 or about 12 weeks. The study's findings and limits: Seropositive status at baseline applied to only 5 to 7 AZD1222 recipients. Females made up more of the donors, who were largely white British, and clonal diversity may have come out too low. Close to half of all spike-specific TCRs reportedly target regions of the variants that are unmutated.

Here immunoSEQ multiplex PCR was the method, and the copy in TCRdb shows in-frame clones only, minus some. The profile shows 90,000 to 120,000 clones, about 87% of them singletons. Germline lookup yields CDR1 MDHEN and CDR2 SYDVKM. The V and J ends lost 5 bases and 5 bases, in that order; junction bases with no gene match: 6. The CDR3 contains 13 residues. This specimen was peripheral blood, taken on day 0 of AZD1222 vaccination. This sequence was found in an adult in good health. This chain joins TRBV28 and TRBJ2-7; 7 bases align to TRBD1. The CDR3 bases are TGTGCCAGCAGTCGACACGGGACAGACGAGCAGTACTTC. Its translation is CASSRHGTDEQYF.